Listed below are T cell receptor gamma chains from one sample, sequenced in a study of gamma-delta chains in newborns, infants, children. TCRdb redid clone calling on the reads using CATT. The sample carries about 600 gamma-chain clones, less than 80% recorded once. Sequencing used blood. The receptors derive from a child who was a newborn, infant or young child, either healthy, febrile or measles-vaccinated (not recorded which). Both conserved end residues are part of each CDR3.

cdr3_length,v_call,cdr3_aa
13,TRGV5,CATWDRLYYKKLF
17,TRGV9,CALWEEDQELGKKIKVF
16,TRGV9,CALWEVTELGKKIKVF
15,TRGV9,CALWEVSLGKKIKVF
16,TRGV9,CALWEPQELGKKIKVF
11,TRGV8,CATWDYYKKLF
11,TRGV9,CALWDHYKKLF
16,TRGV9,CALWESRELGKKIKVF
16,TRGV9,CALWEPQELGKKIKVF
16,TRGV9,CALWEVGELGKKIKVF